These 31 T cell receptor beta chains came from one sample sequenced in a study of human T cells and chemical hapten exposure. Time point indicated: healthy volunteer bleed at 2 weeks. Total RNA was isolated from unfractionated whole blood. TCRdb itself ran the RACE reads through MiXCR, one entry per CDR3 protein. The table lists 130,000 or so distinct CDR3 sequences, about 8.2% of them singletons. The sequenced material came from whole blood. The receptors come from a male donor in good health. Some clones in this sample may be carry-over from other donors' samples.

This clonotype came up many times. The V gene is TRBV12-3 or TRBV12-4, the J gene TRBJ2-4; possible D gene TRBD2, 5 bases. V shed 8 bases and J shed 3 bases, with 14 bases lying between them. The CDR3 runs 14 residues. The CDR3, as DNA: TGTGCCAGCCGAGGGAGTTTGGGCAAAAACATTCAGTACTTC. It translates to CASRGSLGKNIQYF.

The sample holds a few counts of this clonotype. The CDR3 here is CATSREGGMNTEAFF. CDR3 sequence (DNA): TGTGCCACCAGCAGAGAAGGGGGAATGAACACTGAAGCTTTCTTT. V and J are TRBV15 and TRBJ1-1; D might be TRBD1 (6 bases). The CDR3 sequence is 15 residues long. Trimming cost V 0 bases and J 0 bases, with 8 bases left between them. Germline V gene lookup returns CDR1 LNHNV and CDR2 YYDKDF (reference sequence). The whole variable domain, remainder taken from reference TRBV15 and TRBJ1-1, is DAMVIQNPRYQVTQFGKPVTLSCSQTLNHNVMYWYQQKSSQAPKLLFHYYDKDFNNEADTPDNFQSRRPNTSFCFLDIRSPGLGDTAMYLCATSREGGMNTEAFFGQGTRLTVV.

This clonotype was seen a few times. The chain has TRBV12-5 and TRBJ2-3, with D possibly matching TRBD2 (5 bases). This CDR3 contains 13 residues. CDR1 is LGHNT and CDR2 is FRNRAP in the germline V gene. V was clipped by 3 bases and J by 1 base, with 5 bases between them. The CDR3 is CASGFSGTDTQYF. CDR3 sequence (DNA): TGTGCTAGTGGTTTTAGCGGCACAGATACGCAGTATTTT.

This clonotype was seen many times. V and J are TRBV18 and TRBJ2-6, with D possibly matching TRBD2 (5 bases). This CDR3 region has 15 residues. Germline V CDR1 and CDR2: KGHSH, LQKENI. V was shortened by 3 bases and J by 0 bases, with 6 bases between the two germline ends. In DNA, the CDR3 is TGTGCCAGCTCACCCGGGAACTCTGGGGCCAACGTCCTGACTTTC. Its protein product is CASSPGNSGANVLTF.

The rearrangement joins TRBV4-1 to TRBJ2-1, with 12 positions matching TRBD2. V dropped 1 base and J dropped 7; count of bases not matched to a gene: 8. CDR3 size: 17 residues. Germline-derived CDR1 and CDR2 are MGHRA and YSYEKL. The CDR3 spells CASSQGYLAGGGNEQFF. CDR3 DNA sequence: TGCGCCAGCAGCCAAGGGTACCTAGCGGGGGGGGGGAATGAGCAGTTCTTC.

With regard to this clonotype: This may arise from a read error, as a much more abundant clone is one base away. The chain is built from TRBV10-3 and TRBJ1-4; unclear D gene. The CDR3 loop spans 12 amino acids. From germline, CDR1 is ENHRY and CDR2 SYGVKD. The CDR3 reads CAIGESAEKLFF. The CDR3 DNA sequence: TGTGCCATCGGTGAGTCGGCTGAGAAACTGTTTTTT.

The chain recombines TRBV27 with TRBJ2-1, with 10 bases that match TRBD2. Unmatched junction bases numbered 3, after V lost 4 bases and J lost 0 bases. The CDR3 contains 16 residues. Germline values: CDR1 MNHEY, CDR2 SMNVEV (reference sequence). The CDR3 spells CASSSSGRTSYNEQFF. CDR3 bases: TGTGCCAGCAGTTCTAGCGGGAGAACCTCCTACAATGAGCAGTTCTTC.

The gene calls are TRBV7-8 and TRBJ2-1; TRBD1 is a possible D gene (6 bases). CDR1 and CDR2 from the germline V gene are SGHVS and FQNEAQ. CDR3 size: 14 residues. V dropped 5 bases and J dropped 9 bases, with 17 bases sitting between them. Here the CDR3 DNA reads TGTGCCAGCAGCCTCCGGGTTGCCAGGGGTGAGCAGTTCTTC. Its protein is CASSLRVARGEQFF.

This clonotype has more than one count but fewer than ten. The rearrangement joins TRBV12-3 or TRBV12-4 to TRBJ1-2; D is uncertain. The CDR3 extends over 14 amino acids. The V end was cut by 1 base, the J end by 8 bases, with 14 bases between. The CDR3 nucleotides read TGTGCCAGCAGTTTAGTTCTCAGCCCGGAAGGCTACACCTTC. It encodes CASSLVLSPEGYTF.

In regard to this clonotype: A much bigger clone sits one base away, suggesting this may be a read error. The rearrangement links TRBV27 to TRBJ2-3, with 8 bases identical to TRBD1. The germline V gene has CDR1 MNHEY and CDR2 SMNVEV (reference sequence). This CDR3 comprises 14 residues. As DNA, the CDR3 is TGTGCCAGCAGTTCTCAGGGGGCCCCAGATGCGCAGTATTTT. It translates to CASSSQGAPDAQYF.

The J gene is TRBJ2-6, the V gene TRBV27, with D hard to call. Trimming stripped 5 bases from V and 0 bases from J, with 11 bases between. This CDR3 contains 16 residues. CDR1 is MNHEY, CDR2 SMNVEV, per germline (reference sequence). DNA for the CDR3: TGTGCCAGCAGTACTTATGGCAACTCTGGGGCCAACGTCCTGACTTTC. As protein: CASSTYGNSGANVLTF.

This chain links TRBV7-9 with TRBJ2-5; D uncertain. The CDR3 consists of 16 residues. Trimming pared 7 bases from V and 1 base from J, leaving 19 bases between. Germline CDR1 is SEHNR and CDR2 is FQNEAQ (reference sequence). The CDR3 bases are TGTGCCAGCACCATACAAGGCCCGGTTTTCCAAGAGACCCAGTACTTC. Residues: CASTIQGPVFQETQYF.

This clonotype has only a few counts. This rearrangement joins TRBV29-1 to TRBJ2-7; D is unresolved. This CDR3 contains 11 residues. Germline-derived CDR1 and CDR2 are SQVTM and ANQGSEA. Trimming shortened V by 4 bases and J by 2 bases, and 6 bases separated the two germline ends. The CDR3 DNA reads as TGCAGCGTTGGGTACACCTACGAGCAGTACTTC. Encoded protein: CSVGYTYEQYF.

This clonotype was seen at least ten times. The rearrangement links TRBV27 to TRBJ2-3, with 8 bases aligning to TRBD1. The CDR3 sequence is 15 residues long. The V and J ends lost 5 bases and 1 base, in that order; junction bases with no gene match: 5. CDR1 and CDR2 from the germline V gene are MNHEY and SMNVEV (reference sequence). This CDR3 is CASSSRGLGTDTQYF. The CDR3 nucleotides are TGTGCCAGCAGTAGCAGGGGGCTGGGCACAGATACGCAGTATTTT.

The gene calls are TRBV7-9 and TRBJ2-1; 9 bases match TRBD1. The CDR3 runs to 19 residues. The V and J ends lost 4 bases and 0 bases, in that order; junction bases with no gene match: 13. In germline, CDR1 is SEHNR, CDR2 FQNEAQ (reference sequence). The CDR3 reads CASSYRDRDYPSSYNEQFF. The DNA for the CDR3 is TGTGCCAGCAGCTACCGGGACAGGGACTACCCGAGCTCCTACAATGAGCAGTTCTTC.

In this sample, this clonotype turned up many times. The genes are TRBV10-3 and TRBJ1-2; 10 bases are shared with TRBD1. V was pared by 10 bases and J by 3 bases, with 8 bases of the junction left unmatched. Germline CDR1 ENHRY, CDR2 SYGVKD. The CDR3 length is 14 residues. CDR3 bases: TGTGCCACCGGGACAGGGGAGACGGACTATGGCTACACCTTC. This gives the protein CATGTGETDYGYTF.

The chain is built from TRBV19 and TRBJ2-5, with TRBD1 matching over 9 bases. J gave up 5 bases and V 1 base, and 11 bases lay outside the gene matches. The CDR3 loop spans 17 amino acids. Germline CDR1 and CDR2: LNHDA and SQIVND (reference sequence). As DNA, the CDR3 is TGTGCCAGTAGTATAGGCATCAGGACAGGGGCCTTCGAGACCCAGTACTTC. This gives the protein CASSIGIRTGAFETQYF.

This clonotype was counted ten times or more. The chain joins TRBV29-1 to TRBJ1-5, with TRBD1 as a possible D gene (6 bases). Germline CDR1 SQVTM, CDR2 ANQGSEA. V was shortened by 6 bases and J by 1 base, with 16 bases between the two germline ends. The CDR3 is made up of 15 amino acids. CDR3 in DNA: TGCAGCGTGGGGGGGTGGGGGCAGAGCAATCAGCCCCAGCATTTT. This gives the protein CSVGGWGQSNQPQHF. The entire variable domain, with the rest obtained from reference TRBV29-1 and TRBJ1-5, is as follows: SAVISQKPSRDICQRGTSLTIQCQVDSQVTMMFWYRQQPGQSLTLIATANQGSEATYESGFVIDKFPISRPNLTFSTLTVSNMSPEDSSIYLCSVGGWGQSNQPQHFGDGTRLSIL.

V gene TRBV12-3 or TRBV12-4 combines with J gene TRBJ2-1; TRBD1 matches at 8 bases. The CDR3 sequence is 15 residues long. The V and J ends lost 5 bases and 4 bases, in that order; junction bases with no gene match: 7. The CDR3 protein is CASSPRDRSYNEQFF. In DNA form, the CDR3 reads TGTGCCAGCAGTCCGCGGGACAGGTCGTACAATGAGCAGTTCTTC.

This clonotype was seen ten or more times. V gene TRBV6-1 combines with J gene TRBJ2-7; TRBD1 or TRBD2 may be the D gene (5 bases each). Trimming stripped 2 bases from V and 3 bases from J, with 14 bases between. Per germline, CDR1 MNHNS and CDR2 SASEGT. The CDR3 contains 15 residues. The CDR3, as DNA: TGTGCCAGCAGTGAACCCCCCCGAGGGGACTACGAGCAGTACTTC. Its protein is CASSEPPRGDYEQYF.

A note on this clonotype: Relative to the germline gene, one junction end is altered; a read error may explain this. This chain links TRBV18 with TRBJ2-6, with a weak D call TRBD2 (5 bases). Germline assignment: CDR1 KGHSH and CDR2 LQKENI. The CDR3 totals 19 residues. The CDR3 coding sequence is TGTGCCAGCTCACCAGAGGAAACGGGAACCTTCTCTTGGGCCAACGTCCTGACTTTC. Translating it yields CASSPEETGTFSWANVLTF.

This clonotype was observed many times. This chain uses TRBV6-1 with TRBJ2-2; no clear D gene. Germline V lookup: CDR1 MNHNS, CDR2 SASEGT. CDR3 length: 13 residues. V dropped 10 bases and J dropped 2 bases, with 11 bases sitting between them. CDR3 region: CATRITNTGELFF. The CDR3 nucleotides are TGTGCCACCCGTATTACAAACACCGGGGAGCTGTTTTTT.

The table lists this clonotype with many counts. This chain joins TRBV5-1 and TRBJ2-5; D not certain. The V and J ends lost 0 bases and 3 bases respectively, with 12 bases between them. Looked up from germline, CDR1 is SGHRS and CDR2 is YFSETQ. The CDR3 has 15 residues. This chain's CDR3 is CASSLGAGFEETQYF. CDR3 sequence (DNA): TGCGCCAGCAGCTTGGGTGCTGGGTTTGAAGAGACCCAGTACTTC.

The chain combines TRBV5-6 with TRBJ1-1; D is possibly TRBD1 (6 bases). CDR1 and CDR2 (germline): SGHDT, YYEEEE. V dropped 3 bases and J dropped 4 bases, with 10 bases sitting between them. The length of the CDR3 is 13 residues. This CDR3 is CASSYNRVTEAFF. The DNA of the CDR3 is TGTGCCAGCAGCTATAACAGGGTCACTGAAGCTTTCTTT.

This clonotype has at least ten counts. V gene TRBV30 combines with J gene TRBJ1-2; D is perhaps TRBD1 (6 bases). CDR3 length: 13 amino acids. V was clipped by 7 bases and J by 0 bases, with 12 bases between them. From germline, CDR1 is GTSNPN and CDR2 SVGIG (reference sequence). The CDR3 nucleotides are TGTGCCTTCAAGGGGGTTACTAACTATGGCTACACCTTC. Amino acids: CAFKGVTNYGYTF.

This clonotype has just a few counts. The chain links TRBV20-1 to TRBJ1-1, with D possibly matching TRBD1 (6 bases). The CDR3 is 16 amino acids. CDR1 is DFQATT and CDR2 is SNEGSKA in the germline V gene (reference sequence). Trimming pared 5 bases from V and 0 bases from J, leaving 19 bases between. CDR3 DNA sequence: TGCAGTGCTCTACTTTCGGACAGATCCATGAACACTGAAGCTTTCTTT. Amino acids: CSALLSDRSMNTEAFF.

In its sample, this clonotype was seen many times. V usage is TRBV20-1 and J usage is TRBJ2-3, with 8 bases fitting TRBD1. From germline, CDR1 is DFQATT and CDR2 SNEGSKA (reference sequence). The CDR3 loop spans 15 amino acids. Trimming at V came to 0 bases and at J to 0 bases, leaving 2 bases not matched to a gene. CDR3 sequence reads: CSARDRQGSTDTQYF. The CDR3, as DNA: TGCAGTGCTAGAGACCGACAGGGGAGCACAGATACGCAGTATTTT.

This clonotype was observed at least ten times. The genes are TRBV12-3 or TRBV12-4 and TRBJ2-1, with a weak D call TRBD2 (5 bases). The CDR3 extends over 19 amino acids. V lost 1 base to trimming and J lost 0 bases, with 19 bases between them. The CDR3 loop is CASSLVVSLERNSYNEQFF. The DNA of the CDR3 is TGTGCCAGCAGTTTAGTGGTCAGCCTAGAGCGGAACTCCTACAATGAGCAGTTCTTC.

The chain uses TRBV6-1 and TRBJ2-3; 7 bases are shared with TRBD2. Germline CDR1 and CDR2: MNHNS and SASEGT. V lost 4 bases, J lost 2 bases, and 9 bases stayed unmatched. The CDR3 covers 16 residues. The CDR3 here is CASSVLAEGLTDTQYF. The CDR3, as DNA: TGTGCCAGCAGTGTGCTAGCGGAAGGGCTCACAGATACGCAGTATTTT.

V usage is TRBV20-1 and J usage is TRBJ2-5; TRBD1 agrees at 8 bases. Trimming cost V 6 bases and J 5 bases; bases outside gene matches: 2. There are 11 residues in the CDR3. Germline V gene lookup returns CDR1 DFQATT and CDR2 SNEGSKA (reference sequence). CDR3 residues: CSARTGETQYF. CDR3 DNA: TGCAGTGCAAGGACAGGGGAGACCCAGTACTTC.

There are many counts of this clonotype. For the CDR3, the DNA is TGCAGCGCCGATAGCGGGGCAAGAGCCAATGAGCAGTTCTTC. It is translated as CSADSGARANEQFF. The V and J genes are TRBV29-1 and TRBJ2-1; 8 nucleotides agree with TRBD2. V shed 7 bases, J shed 6 bases, and the junction held 11 bases outside the gene matches. The CDR3 is 14 amino acids. Germline values: CDR1 SQVTM, CDR2 ANQGSEA.